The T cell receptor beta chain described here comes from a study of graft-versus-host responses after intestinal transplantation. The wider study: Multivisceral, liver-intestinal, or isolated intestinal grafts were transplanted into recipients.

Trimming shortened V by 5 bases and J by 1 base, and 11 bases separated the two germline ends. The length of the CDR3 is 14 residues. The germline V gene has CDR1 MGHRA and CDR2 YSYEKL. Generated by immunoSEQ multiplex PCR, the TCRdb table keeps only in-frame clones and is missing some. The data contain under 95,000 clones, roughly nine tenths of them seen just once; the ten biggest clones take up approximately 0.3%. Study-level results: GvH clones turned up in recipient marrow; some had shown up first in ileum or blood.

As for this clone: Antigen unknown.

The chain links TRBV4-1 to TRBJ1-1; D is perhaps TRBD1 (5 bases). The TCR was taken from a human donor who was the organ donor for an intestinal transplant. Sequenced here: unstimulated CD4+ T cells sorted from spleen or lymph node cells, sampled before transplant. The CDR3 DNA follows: TGCGCCAGCAGCAAAACCGGACAGAACACTGAAGCTTTCTTT. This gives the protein CASSKTGQNTEAFF.